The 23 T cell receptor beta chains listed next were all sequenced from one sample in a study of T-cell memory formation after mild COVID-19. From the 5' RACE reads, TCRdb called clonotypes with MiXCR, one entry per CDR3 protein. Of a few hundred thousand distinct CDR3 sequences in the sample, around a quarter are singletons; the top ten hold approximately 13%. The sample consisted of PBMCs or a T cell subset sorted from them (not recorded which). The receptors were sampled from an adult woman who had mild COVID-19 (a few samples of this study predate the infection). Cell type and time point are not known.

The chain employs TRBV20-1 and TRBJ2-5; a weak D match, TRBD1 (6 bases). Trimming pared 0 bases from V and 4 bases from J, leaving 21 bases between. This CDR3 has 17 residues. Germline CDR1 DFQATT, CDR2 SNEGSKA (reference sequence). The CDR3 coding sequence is TGCAGTGCTAGAGATCCAGGGTCCAGGGGTGTAGTAGAGACCCAGTACTTC. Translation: CSARDPGSRGVVETQYF.

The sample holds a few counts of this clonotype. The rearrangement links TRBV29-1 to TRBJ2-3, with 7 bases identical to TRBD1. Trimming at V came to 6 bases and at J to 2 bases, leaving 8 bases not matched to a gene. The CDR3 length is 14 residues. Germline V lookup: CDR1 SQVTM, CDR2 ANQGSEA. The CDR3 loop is CSVQTGLHTDTQYF. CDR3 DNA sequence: TGCAGCGTCCAGACAGGGTTGCACACAGATACGCAGTATTTT.

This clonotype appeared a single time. The CDR3 sequence is CASSLTGSGEQYF. The CDR3 DNA reads TGTGCCAGCAGCCTGACGGGGTCGGGGGAGCAGTACTTC. This chain links TRBV12-3 or TRBV12-4 with TRBJ2-7; TRBD2 is a possible D gene (5 bases). Trimming left V 6 bases short and J 7 bases short, with 16 bases between. CDR3 size: 13 residues.

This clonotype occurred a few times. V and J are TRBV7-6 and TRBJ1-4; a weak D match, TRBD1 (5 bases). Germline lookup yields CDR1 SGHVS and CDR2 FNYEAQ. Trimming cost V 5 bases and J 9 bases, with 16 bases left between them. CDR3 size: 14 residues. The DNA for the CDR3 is TGTGCCAGCAGCCCTCGCCAGGGTCGGCAAAAACTGTTTTTT. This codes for CASSPRQGRQKLFF.

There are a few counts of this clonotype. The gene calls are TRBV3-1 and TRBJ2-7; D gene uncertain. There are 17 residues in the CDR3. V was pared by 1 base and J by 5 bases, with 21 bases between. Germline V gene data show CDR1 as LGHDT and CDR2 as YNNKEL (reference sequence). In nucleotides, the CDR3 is TGTGCCAGCAGCCAAGCTGTATCCGGAATACGCATTGACGAGCAGTACTTC. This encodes CASSQAVSGIRIDEQYF.

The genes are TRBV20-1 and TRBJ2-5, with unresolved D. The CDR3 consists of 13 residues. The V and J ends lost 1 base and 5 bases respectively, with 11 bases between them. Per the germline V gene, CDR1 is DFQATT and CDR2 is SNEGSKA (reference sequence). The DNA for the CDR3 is TGCAGTGCTAGAGGGTTGGTAAACGAGACCCAGTACTTC. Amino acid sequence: CSARGLVNETQYF.

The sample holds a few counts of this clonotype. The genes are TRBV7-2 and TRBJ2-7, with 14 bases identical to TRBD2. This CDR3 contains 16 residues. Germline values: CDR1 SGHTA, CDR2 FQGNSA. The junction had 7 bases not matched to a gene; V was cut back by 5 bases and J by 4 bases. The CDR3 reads CASSPSTSGRVYEQYF. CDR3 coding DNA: TGTGCCAGCAGCCCGTCGACTAGCGGGAGGGTTTACGAGCAGTACTTC.

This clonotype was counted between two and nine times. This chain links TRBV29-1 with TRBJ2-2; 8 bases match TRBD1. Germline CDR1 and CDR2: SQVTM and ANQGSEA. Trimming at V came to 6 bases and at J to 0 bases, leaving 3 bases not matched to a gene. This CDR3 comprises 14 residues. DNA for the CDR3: TGCAGCGTGGGGACAGGAACGAACACCGGGGAGCTGTTTTTT. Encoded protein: CSVGTGTNTGELFF.

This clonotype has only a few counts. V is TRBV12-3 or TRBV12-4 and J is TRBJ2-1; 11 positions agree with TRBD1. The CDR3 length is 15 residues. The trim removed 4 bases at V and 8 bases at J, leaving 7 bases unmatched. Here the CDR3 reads CASSSRDRGRYEQFF. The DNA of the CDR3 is TGTGCCAGCAGTTCCCGGGACAGGGGGAGGTATGAGCAGTTCTTC.

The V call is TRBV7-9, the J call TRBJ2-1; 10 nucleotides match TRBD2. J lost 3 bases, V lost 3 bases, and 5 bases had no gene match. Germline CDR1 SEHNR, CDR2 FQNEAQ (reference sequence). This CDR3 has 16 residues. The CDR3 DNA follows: TGTGCCAGCAGCTTCCACACTAGCGGGGTCTACAATGAGCAGTTCTTC. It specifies CASSFHTSGVYNEQFF.

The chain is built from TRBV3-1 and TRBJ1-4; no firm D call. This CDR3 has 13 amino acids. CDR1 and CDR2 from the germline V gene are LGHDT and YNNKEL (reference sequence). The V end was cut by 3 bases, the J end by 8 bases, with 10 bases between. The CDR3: CASSHSGREKLFF. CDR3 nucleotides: TGTGCCAGCAGCCACAGCGGACGGGAAAAACTGTTTTTT.

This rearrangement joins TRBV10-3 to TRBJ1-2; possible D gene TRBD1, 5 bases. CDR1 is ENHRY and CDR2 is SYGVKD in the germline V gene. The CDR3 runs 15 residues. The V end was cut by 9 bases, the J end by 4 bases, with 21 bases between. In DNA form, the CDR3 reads TGTGCCATGCTTCGGGAAGGGGCTCAAGGCTATGGCTACACCTTC. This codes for CAMLREGAQGYGYTF.

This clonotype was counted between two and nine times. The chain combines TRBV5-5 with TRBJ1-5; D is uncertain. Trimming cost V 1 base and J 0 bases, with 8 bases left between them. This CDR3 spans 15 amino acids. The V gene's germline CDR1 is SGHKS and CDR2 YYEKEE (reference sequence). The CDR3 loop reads CASSLWSGSNQPQHF. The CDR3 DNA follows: TGTGCCAGCAGCTTGTGGTCAGGTAGCAATCAGCCCCAGCATTTT.

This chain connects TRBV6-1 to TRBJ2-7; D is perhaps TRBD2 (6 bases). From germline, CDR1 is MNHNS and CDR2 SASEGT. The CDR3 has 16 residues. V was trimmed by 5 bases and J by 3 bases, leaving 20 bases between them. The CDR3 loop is CASSTLGYGSHYEQYF. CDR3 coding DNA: TGTGCCAGCAGTACTCTGGGTTACGGGAGCCACTACGAGCAGTACTTC.

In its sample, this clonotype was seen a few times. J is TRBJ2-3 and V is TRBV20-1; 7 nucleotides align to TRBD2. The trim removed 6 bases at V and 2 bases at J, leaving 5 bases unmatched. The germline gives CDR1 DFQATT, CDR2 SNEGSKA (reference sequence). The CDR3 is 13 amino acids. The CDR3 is CSATGTNTDTQYF. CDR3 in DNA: TGCAGTGCCACGGGGACTAACACAGATACGCAGTATTTT.

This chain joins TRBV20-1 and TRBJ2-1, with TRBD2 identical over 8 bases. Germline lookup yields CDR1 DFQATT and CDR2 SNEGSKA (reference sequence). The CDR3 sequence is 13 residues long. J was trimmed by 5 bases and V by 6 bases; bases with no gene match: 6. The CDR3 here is CSAGAGGHNEQFF. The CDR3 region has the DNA TGCAGTGCCGGGGCGGGGGGCCACAATGAGCAGTTCTTC.

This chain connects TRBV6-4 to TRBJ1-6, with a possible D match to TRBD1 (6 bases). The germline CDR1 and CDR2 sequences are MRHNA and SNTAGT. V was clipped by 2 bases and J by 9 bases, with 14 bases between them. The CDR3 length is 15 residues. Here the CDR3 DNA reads TGTGCCAGCAGTGACGTACAGGGAAGGGGTTCACCCCTCCACTTT. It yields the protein CASSDVQGRGSPLHF.

CDR3 residues: CASRKRAPPQPGETQYF. As DNA, the CDR3 is TGTGCCAGCAGGAAGCGGGCACCTCCACAGCCCGGAGAGACCCAGTACTTC. This chain joins TRBV6-5 and TRBJ2-5; possibly TRBD2 for D (6 bases). Germline loops: CDR1 MNHEY, CDR2 SVGAGI. V gave up 6 bases and J gave up 4 bases, with 24 bases separating them. The CDR3 sequence is 17 residues long.

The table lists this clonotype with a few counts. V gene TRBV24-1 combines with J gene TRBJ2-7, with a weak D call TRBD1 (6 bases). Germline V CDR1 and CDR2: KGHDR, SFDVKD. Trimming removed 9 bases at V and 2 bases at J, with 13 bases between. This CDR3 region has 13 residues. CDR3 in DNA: TGTGCCACCGGTACAGGGACCACCTACGAGCAGTACTTC. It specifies CATGTGTTYEQYF.

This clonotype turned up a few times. CDR3 loop: CASSLAGREAHNEQFF. CDR3 in DNA: TGTGCCAGCAGCTTAGCGGGACGGGAGGCGCACAATGAGCAGTTCTTC. The rearrangement links TRBV7-9 to TRBJ2-1, with 7 nucleotides matching TRBD2. Losses at the gene ends were 0 bases for V and 5 bases for J; bases not matched to a gene: 7. The CDR3 is made up of 16 amino acids. Germline V gene lookup returns CDR1 SEHNR and CDR2 FQNEAQ (reference sequence).

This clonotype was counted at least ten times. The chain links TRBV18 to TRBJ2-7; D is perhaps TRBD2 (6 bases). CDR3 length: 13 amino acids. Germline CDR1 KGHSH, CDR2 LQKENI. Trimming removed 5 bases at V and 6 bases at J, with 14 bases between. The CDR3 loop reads CASSGGSGAEQYF. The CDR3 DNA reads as TGTGCCAGCTCAGGAGGGAGCGGTGCCGAGCAGTACTTC.

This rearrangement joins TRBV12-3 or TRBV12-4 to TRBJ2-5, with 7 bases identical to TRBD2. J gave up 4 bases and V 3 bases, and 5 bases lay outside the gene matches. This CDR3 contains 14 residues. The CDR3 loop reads CASSFGGSGETQYF. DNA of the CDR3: TGTGCCAGCAGTTTCGGCGGGAGCGGAGAGACCCAGTACTTC.

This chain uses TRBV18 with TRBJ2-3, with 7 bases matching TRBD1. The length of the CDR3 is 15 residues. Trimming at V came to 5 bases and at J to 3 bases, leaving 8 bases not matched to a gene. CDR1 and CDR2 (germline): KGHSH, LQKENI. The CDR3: CASSDTGVRTDTQYF. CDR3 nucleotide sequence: TGTGCCAGCTCAGACACAGGGGTCCGGACAGATACGCAGTATTTT.